This TCR beta chain was captured by sequencing in a study of CD8+CD57+ T cells in acquired aplastic anemia (dated by TCRdb to 2017 to 2018). Notes on the research overall: A mean of 3.2 ug of DNA, ranging from roughly 0.2 to 27.4 ug, was extracted from sorted CD4+ and CD8+ cells. A CD8+CD57+ expansion meant a frequency higher than the mean frequency seen in healthy subjects.

Flow cytometry had shown CD8+CD57+ cell expansion in the patients selected for sequencing. Every patient had severe acquired aplastic anemia, diagnosed using the International Study of Aplastic Anemia and Agranulocytosis and Camitta criteria. Patients had received no therapy at the time of blood sampling. In the study, sorted CD4+ and CD8+ blood T cells from patients with severe aplastic anemia and from healthy subjects underwent deep sequencing of TCR repertoires. Patients were enrolled under clinicaltrials.gov protocols 00001620, 01623167, 00001397, 00071045, 00081523 and 00961064 in the USA. Ficoll-Paque density gradient centrifugation was used to isolate peripheral blood mononuclear cells. Before DNA extraction, CD4+ and CD8+ T cells were sorted with FACS or magnetic beads. Turning to this clonotype: Its antigen is still unknown. There are no base qualities to consult, and no much larger clone falls within one base.

The CDR3 measures 14 amino acids from cysteine to phenylalanine. The DNA shown is the 42-base CDR3, in frame from base 1. Per the germline V gene, KGHDR is the CDR1 and SFDVKD is the CDR2. Trimming takes 12 bases from V and 0 bases from J, and the germline ends sit 13 bases apart. Study-wide findings and limitations: Some 30 CD8+ CDR3 sequences were found to be shared between patients and controls, but these sequences appeared to be highly expressed in patients and within the immunodominant clones of the patients. Patients and healthy controls showed no significant difference in CD8+ Simpson's diversity (P=0.060).

Genomic DNA was used as template for profiling of TCR beta VDJ combinations and CDR3 sequences. An Illumina HiSeq 2000 was the platform used for TCR repertoire sequencing. Per the authors' processing: Repertoires were assessed using TRBV/TRBJ rearrangement plots, CDR3 size and DJ length profiles, and Simpson's diversity index. The most abundant DNA sequence in the deep sequencing data was defined as the immunodominant clone. CDR3 amino acid sequences were screened for sharing across subjects and compared with published repertoires and the VDJdb database. In TCRdb, the public reads were trimmed at Q25 with fastp and aligned with MiXCR, with productive beta chains retained. Under each unique CDR3 protein, matching rows form one entry showing the most common genes and DNA. These V and J calls are TCRdb output, not the study's own analysis. This sample is represented by 220,000 or so distinct CDR3 sequences; 65% of them were singletons. About 60% of the sample rests with the top ten.

This TCR was sampled from a human donor with aplastic anemia. Rearrangement joined TRBV24-1 to TRBJ1-4; confidence is insufficient to name the D gene. Specimen: sorted CD4+, CD8+, or CD8+CD57+ T cells (not recorded which) from PBMCs. The sequenced DNA is TGTGCCGGAGCCAGGACCACAACTAATGAAAAACTGTTTTTT. Its protein is CAGARTTTNEKLFF.